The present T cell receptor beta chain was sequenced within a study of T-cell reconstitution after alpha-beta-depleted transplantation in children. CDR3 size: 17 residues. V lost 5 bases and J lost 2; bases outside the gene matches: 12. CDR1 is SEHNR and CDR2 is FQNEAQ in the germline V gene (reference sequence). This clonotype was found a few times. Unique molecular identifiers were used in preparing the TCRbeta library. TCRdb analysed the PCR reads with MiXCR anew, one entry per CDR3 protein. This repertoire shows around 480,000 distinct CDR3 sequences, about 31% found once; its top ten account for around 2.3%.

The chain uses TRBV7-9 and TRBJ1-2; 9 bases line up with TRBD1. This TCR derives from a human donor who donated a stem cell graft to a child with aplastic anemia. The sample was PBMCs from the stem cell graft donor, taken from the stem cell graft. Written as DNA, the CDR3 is TGTGCCAGCAGCCCTAGGACAGGGGAGAAAATCAACTATGGCTACACCTTC. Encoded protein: CASSPRTGEKINYGYTF.